This TCR beta chain came from a study of T cell clonotyping in hematopoietic cell transplantation. Study observations and caveats: Higher Inverse Simpson Index values in graft donor and pretransplant recipient predicted broader posttransplant TCR diversity.

On this clone itself: Its antigen is not known.

Time point meaning: recipient sample about 28 days before transplant, after cytoreduction. Sequenced by immunoSEQ multiplex PCR; TCRdb stores in-frame clones only, minus some. The table has tens of thousands of clones, about nine tenths seen once. The V and J ends lost 7 bases and 2 bases, in that order; junction bases with no gene match: 10. This CDR3 comprises 15 residues. Germline V gives CDR1 ENHRY, CDR2 SYGVKD. The V gene is TRBV10-3, the J gene TRBJ2-7; 8 nucleotides line up with TRBD1. This sample comprised peripheral blood mononuclear cells, obtained before stem cell transplant. The source is a man aged 18 to 30 with biphenotypic leukemia. Some clones in this sample may be carry-over from other donors' samples. The CDR3 sequence is CAITTDRGGPYEQYF. In nucleotides, the CDR3 is TGTGCCATCACCACCGACAGGGGTGGCCCCTACGAGCAGTACTTC.